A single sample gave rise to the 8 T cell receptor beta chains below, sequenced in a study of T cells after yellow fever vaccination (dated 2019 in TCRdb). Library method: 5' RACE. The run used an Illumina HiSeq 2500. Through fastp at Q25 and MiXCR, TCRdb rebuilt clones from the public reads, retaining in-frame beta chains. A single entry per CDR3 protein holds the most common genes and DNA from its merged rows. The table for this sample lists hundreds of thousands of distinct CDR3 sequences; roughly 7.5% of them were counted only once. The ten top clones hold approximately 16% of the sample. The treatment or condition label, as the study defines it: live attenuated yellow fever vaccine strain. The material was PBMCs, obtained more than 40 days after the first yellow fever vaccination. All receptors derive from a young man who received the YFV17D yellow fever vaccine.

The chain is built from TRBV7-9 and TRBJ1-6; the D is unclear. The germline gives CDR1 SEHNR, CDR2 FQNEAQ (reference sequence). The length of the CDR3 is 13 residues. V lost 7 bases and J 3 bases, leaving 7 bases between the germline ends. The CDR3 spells CASTGFYNSPLHF. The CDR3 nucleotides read TGTGCCAGCACCGGGTTCTATAATTCACCCCTCCACTTT.

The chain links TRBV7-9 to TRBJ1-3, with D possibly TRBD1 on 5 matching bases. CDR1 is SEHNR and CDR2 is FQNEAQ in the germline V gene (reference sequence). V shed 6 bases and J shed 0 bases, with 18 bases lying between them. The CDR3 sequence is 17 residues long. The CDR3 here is CASSQTGRPGSGNTIYF. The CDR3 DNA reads TGTGCCAGCAGTCAGACGGGACGGCCAGGCTCTGGAAACACCATATATTTT.

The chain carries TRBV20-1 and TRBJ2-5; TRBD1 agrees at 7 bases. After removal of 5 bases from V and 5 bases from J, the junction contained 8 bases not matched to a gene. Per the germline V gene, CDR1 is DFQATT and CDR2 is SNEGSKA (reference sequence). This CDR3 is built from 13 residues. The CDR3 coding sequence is TGCAGTGCTTTTGACAGGGTGAAGGAGACCCAGTACTTC. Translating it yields CSAFDRVKETQYF.

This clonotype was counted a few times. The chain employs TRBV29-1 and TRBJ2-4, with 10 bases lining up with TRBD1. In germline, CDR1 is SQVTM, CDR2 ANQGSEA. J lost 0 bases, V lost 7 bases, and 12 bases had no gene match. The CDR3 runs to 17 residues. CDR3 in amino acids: CSAIRTDRGLAKNIQYF. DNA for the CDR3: TGCAGCGCTATCCGAACTGACAGGGGGCTAGCCAAAAACATTCAGTACTTC.

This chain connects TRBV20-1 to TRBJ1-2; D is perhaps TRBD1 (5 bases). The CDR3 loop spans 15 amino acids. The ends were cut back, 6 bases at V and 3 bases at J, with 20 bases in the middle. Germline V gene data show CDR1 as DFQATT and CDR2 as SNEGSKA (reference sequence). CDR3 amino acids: CSAQIGAWGDYGYTF. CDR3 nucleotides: TGCAGTGCGCAGATAGGGGCCTGGGGGGACTATGGCTACACCTTC.

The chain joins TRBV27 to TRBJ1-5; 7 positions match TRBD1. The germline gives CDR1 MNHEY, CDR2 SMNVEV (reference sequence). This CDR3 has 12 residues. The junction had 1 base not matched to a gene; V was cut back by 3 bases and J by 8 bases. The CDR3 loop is CASSFTGEPQHF. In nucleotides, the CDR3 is TGTGCCAGCAGTTTCACAGGGGAGCCCCAGCATTTT.

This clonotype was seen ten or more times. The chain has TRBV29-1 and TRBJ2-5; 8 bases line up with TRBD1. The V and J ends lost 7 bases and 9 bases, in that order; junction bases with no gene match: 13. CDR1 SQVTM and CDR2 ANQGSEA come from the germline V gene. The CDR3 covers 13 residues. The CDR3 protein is CSAAVDRGSPQYF. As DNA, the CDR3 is TGCAGCGCGGCGGTCGACAGGGGTTCGCCCCAGTACTTC.

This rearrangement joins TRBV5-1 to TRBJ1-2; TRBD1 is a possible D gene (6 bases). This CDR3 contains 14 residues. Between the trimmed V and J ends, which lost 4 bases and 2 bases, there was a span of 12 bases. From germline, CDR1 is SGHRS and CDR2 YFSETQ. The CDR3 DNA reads TGCGCCAGCAGCCCAGGGGACACCAACTATGGCTACACCTTC. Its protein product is CASSPGDTNYGYTF.